The rows below give T cell receptor beta chains drawn from one sample of a study of blood T cell repertoires in COVID-19. Clones were read by immunoSEQ multiplex PCR, and TCRdb kept only the in-frame ones, dropping some. The repertoire holds 250,000 to 300,000 clones, with over 65% as singletons. Sequenced material: peripheral blood. Receptors were obtained from a woman older than 75 with acute or convalescent COVID-19. The CDR3 runs from the conserved cysteine through the conserved F or W. Fields, in order: clone size, V gene, D gene, J gene, CDR3 protein, CDR3 DNA. The D gene is left open where the match is weak. Clone size is stated in some rows and not others, as once, few, many or a class when expanded.

size: few; V: TRBV7-9; D: -; J: TRBJ2-7; CDR3: CASSSVGASYEQYF; DNA: TGTGCCAGCAGCTCCGTGGGGGCCTCCTACGAGCAGTACTTC
size: once; V: TRBV4-2; D: -; J: TRBJ1-2; CDR3: CASSQGQVEDGGYTF; DNA: TGTGCCAGCAGCCAAGGACAGGTGGAGGATGGTGGCTACACCTTC
size: -; V: TRBV5-6; D: TRBD2; J: TRBJ2-1; CDR3: CASSLLAGVNEQFF; DNA: TGTGCCAGCAGCCTACTAGCGGGAGTCAATGAGCAGTTCTTC
size: many; V: TRBV27; D: TRBD2; J: TRBJ2-3; CDR3: CASSTRTSGSTDTQYF; DNA: TGTGCCAGCAGTACACGGACTAGCGGGAGCACAGATACGCAGTATTTT
size: once; V: TRBV3-1/TRBV3-2; D: TRBD1; J: TRBJ2-3; CDR3: CASSQGSRQGDGDTQYF; DNA: TGTGCCAGCAGCCAGGGGTCACGACAGGGTGATGGAGATACGCAGTATTTT
size: -; V: TRBV9; D: -; J: TRBJ1-2; CDR3: CASSVDVGDYGYTF; DNA: TGTGCCAGCAGCGTAGACGTCGGAGACTATGGCTACACCTTC
size: -; V: TRBV9; D: -; J: TRBJ1-6; CDR3: CASSAPGRVNSPLHF; DNA: TGTGCCAGCAGCGCCCCGGGCAGGGTGAATTCACCCCTCCACTTT
size: -; V: TRBV7-2; D: -; J: TRBJ1-6; CDR3: CASSFSRNSPLHF; DNA: TGTGCCAGCAGCTTTTCCAGGAATTCACCCCTCCACTTT
size: -; V: TRBV6-5; D: TRBD1; J: TRBJ1-3; CDR3: CASSSAGTGSGNTIYF; DNA: TGTGCCAGCAGTTCCGCCGGGACAGGGAGTGGAAACACCATATATTTT
size: -; V: TRBV5-5; D: TRBD2; J: TRBJ2-2; CDR3: CASSLGAGGHTGELFF; DNA: TGTGCCAGCAGCTTGGGAGCGGGGGGGCACACCGGGGAGCTGTTTTTT
size: -; V: TRBV4-3; D: TRBD2; J: TRBJ2-7; CDR3: CASSQALAGGYEQYF; DNA: TGCGCCAGCAGCCAAGCCCTAGCGGGGGGGTACGAGCAGTACTTC
size: -; V: TRBV10-3; D: -; J: TRBJ2-7; CDR3: CAISKGGAYEQYF; DNA: TGTGCCATCAGTAAAGGTGGAGCCTACGAGCAGTACTTC
size: -; V: TRBV7-2; D: TRBD1; J: TRBJ1-6; CDR3: CASSPRQGLDSPLHF; DNA: TGTGCCAGCAGCCCCCGACAGGGGCTTGATTCACCCCTCCACTTT
size: -; V: TRBV12-5; D: TRBD1; J: TRBJ1-2; CDR3: CASGGDRGHHHYGYTF; DNA: TGTGCTAGTGGTGGGGACAGGGGGCACCATCACTATGGCTACACCTTC
size: -; V: TRBV7-9; D: -; J: TRBJ2-4; CDR3: CASSLVGALFDIQYF; DNA: TGTGCCAGCAGCCTGGTGGGGGCCTTGTTTGACATTCAGTACTTC
size: -; V: TRBV2; D: TRBD1; J: TRBJ1-1; CDR3: CASSATGYTEAFF; DNA: TGTGCCAGCAGTGCGACAGGGTACACTGAAGCTTTCTTT
size: -; V: TRBV27; D: -; J: TRBJ1-2; CDR3: CASSLSHGDYGYTF; DNA: TGTGCCAGCAGTTTAAGCCACGGTGATTATGGCTACACCTTC
size: few; V: TRBV27; D: -; J: TRBJ2-6; CDR3: CASRSHLAGGANVLTF; DNA: TGTGCCAGCAGGTCACATTTAGCTGGCGGGGCCAACGTCCTGACTTTC
size: once; V: TRBV4-2; D: -; J: TRBJ2-3; CDR3: CASSQAAADTQYF; DNA: TGTGCCAGCAGCCAAGCCGCAGCAGATACGCAGTATTTT
size: -; V: TRBV15; D: -; J: TRBJ2-7; CDR3: CATSRDRVGGLEQYF; DNA: TGTGCCACCAGCAGAGATAGAGTGGGGGGGCTCGAGCAGTACTTC
size: once; V: TRBV6-1; D: TRBD2; J: TRBJ2-3; CDR3: CASSESSGRDTQYF; DNA: TGTGCCAGCAGTGAAAGTAGCGGGAGAGATACGCAGTATTTT
size: -; V: TRBV3-1/TRBV3-2; D: -; J: TRBJ1-6; CDR3: CASSQDPIGGGADSPLHF; DNA: TGTGCCAGCAGCCAAGACCCCATCGGCGGCGGGGCTGATTCACCCCTCCACTTT
size: -; V: TRBV6-6; D: -; J: TRBJ1-1; CDR3: CASRLGQPNTEAFF; DNA: TGTGCCAGCAGACTCGGACAGCCGAACACTGAAGCTTTCTTT
size: -; V: TRBV6-6; D: -; J: TRBJ2-7; CDR3: CASSYVGGNYEQYF; DNA: TGTGCCAGCAGTTACGTTGGGGGGAACTACGAGCAGTACTTC
size: -; V: TRBV4-1; D: TRBD1; J: TRBJ1-1; CDR3: CASSQDRDRDTEAFF; DNA: TGCGCCAGCAGCCAAGACCGGGACAGGGACACTGAAGCTTTCTTT
size: -; V: TRBV6-5; D: -; J: TRBJ2-7; CDR3: CASSYGTGTYEQYF; DNA: TGTGCCAGCAGTTATGGGACTGGTACCTACGAGCAGTACTTC
size: few; V: TRBV13; D: TRBD2; J: TRBJ2-1; CDR3: CASSTLAGAYNEQFF; DNA: TGTGCCAGCAGCACACTAGCGGGGGCCTACAATGAGCAGTTCTTC
size: -; V: TRBV19; D: -; J: TRBJ1-1; CDR3: CASSPWDTPNTEAFF; DNA: TGTGCCAGTAGTCCATGGGACACACCGAACACTGAAGCTTTCTTT
size: -; V: TRBV7-9; D: -; J: TRBJ1-6; CDR3: CATKRVEDSPLHF; DNA: TGTGCCACGAAGAGGGTAGAGGATTCACCCCTCCACTTT
size: -; V: TRBV19; D: TRBD2; J: TRBJ2-2; CDR3: CASSISGLAGSENGELFF; DNA: TGTGCCAGTAGTATATCCGGCCTAGCGGGGTCAGAGAACGGGGAGCTGTTTTTT
size: -; V: TRBV5-1; D: TRBD1; J: TRBJ1-1; CDR3: CASSLGQGAMNTEAFF; DNA: TGCGCCAGCAGCCTTGGACAGGGGGCGATGAACACTGAAGCTTTCTTT
size: -; V: TRBV6-5; D: TRBD1; J: TRBJ1-2; CDR3: CASSYTDRGRSHGYTF; DNA: TGTGCCAGCAGTTACACGGACAGGGGGCGATCCCATGGCTACACCTTC
size: few; V: TRBV7-2; D: -; J: TRBJ2-2; CDR3: CASRVGRDTGELFF; DNA: TGTGCCAGCAGGGTAGGGAGAGACACCGGGGAGCTGTTTTTT
size: -; V: TRBV10-3; D: TRBD2; J: TRBJ2-1; CDR3: CATGRLAGAYNEQFF; DNA: TGTGCCACAGGGCGGCTAGCGGGCGCCTACAATGAGCAGTTCTTC
size: -; V: TRBV6-2/TRBV6-3; D: -; J: TRBJ1-2; CDR3: CASSLDGTTYGYTF; DNA: TGTGCCAGCAGTTTAGATGGGACAACCTATGGCTACACCTTC
size: -; V: TRBV4-3; D: TRBD2; J: TRBJ2-7; CDR3: CASSQDLEGEGEQYF; DNA: TGCGCCAGCAGCCAAGATCTTGAAGGGGAGGGCGAGCAGTACTTC
size: once; V: TRBV9; D: TRBD2; J: TRBJ2-1; CDR3: CASSFTLGLAGYNEQFF; DNA: TGTGCCAGCAGCTTCACTCTGGGACTAGCGGGTTACAATGAGCAGTTCTTC